This TCR beta chain was recorded in a study of T cell responses to AZD1222 COVID-19 vaccine. CDR1 and CDR2 (germline): MNHEY, SMNVEV (reference sequence). The CDR3 totals 14 residues. V lost 2 bases, J lost 4 bases, and 10 bases lay in between. The assay was immunoSEQ multiplex PCR, and TCRdb's table has in-frame clones only and misses some. The repertoire includes tens of thousands of clones, approximately 90% of them detected once, and over 10% sits in the top ten. The TCR originated in an adult who received the AZD1222 COVID-19 vaccine. This specimen was peripheral blood, taken 28 days after the second AZD1222 dose. The chain couples TRBV27 to TRBJ2-3, with D uncertain. Written as DNA, the CDR3 is TGTGCCAGCAGTTTAGTTCGTGGGGCAGATACGCAGTATTTT. The encoded protein is CASSLVRGADTQYF.